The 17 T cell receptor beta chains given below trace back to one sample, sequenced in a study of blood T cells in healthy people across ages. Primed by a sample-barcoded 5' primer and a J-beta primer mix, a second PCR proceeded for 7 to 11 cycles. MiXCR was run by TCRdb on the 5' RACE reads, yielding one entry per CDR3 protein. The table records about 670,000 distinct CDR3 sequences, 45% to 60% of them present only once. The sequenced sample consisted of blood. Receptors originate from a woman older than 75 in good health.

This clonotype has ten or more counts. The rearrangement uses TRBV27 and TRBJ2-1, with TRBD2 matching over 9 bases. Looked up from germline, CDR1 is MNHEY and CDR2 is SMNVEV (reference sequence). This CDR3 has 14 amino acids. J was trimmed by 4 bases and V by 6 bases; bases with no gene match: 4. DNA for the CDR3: TGTGCCAGCAGATTAGCGGGAGAGTACAATGAGCAGTTCTTC. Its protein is CASRLAGEYNEQFF.

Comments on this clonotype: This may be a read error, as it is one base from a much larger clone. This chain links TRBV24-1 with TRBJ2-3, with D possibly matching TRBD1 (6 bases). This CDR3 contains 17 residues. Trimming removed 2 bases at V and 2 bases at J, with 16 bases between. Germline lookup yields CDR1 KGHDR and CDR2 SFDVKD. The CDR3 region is CATSDSTGWTDTDTQYF. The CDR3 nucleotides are TGTGCCACCAGTGATTCTACAGGGTGGACGGACACAGATACGCAGTATTTT.

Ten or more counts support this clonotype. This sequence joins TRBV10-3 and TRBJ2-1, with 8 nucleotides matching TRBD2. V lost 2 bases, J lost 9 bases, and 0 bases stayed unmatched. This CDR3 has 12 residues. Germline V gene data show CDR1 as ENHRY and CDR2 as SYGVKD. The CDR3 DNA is TGTGCCATCAGTGAGACTAGCGGTGAGCAGTTCTTC. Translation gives CAISETSGEQFF.

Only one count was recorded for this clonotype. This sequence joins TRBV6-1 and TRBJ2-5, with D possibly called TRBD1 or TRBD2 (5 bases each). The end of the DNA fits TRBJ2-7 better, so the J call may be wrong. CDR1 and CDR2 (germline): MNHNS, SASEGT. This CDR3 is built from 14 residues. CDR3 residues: CASTGTEMAYEQYF. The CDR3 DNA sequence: TGTGCCAGCACAGGGACGGAGATGGCCTACGAGCAGTACTTC.

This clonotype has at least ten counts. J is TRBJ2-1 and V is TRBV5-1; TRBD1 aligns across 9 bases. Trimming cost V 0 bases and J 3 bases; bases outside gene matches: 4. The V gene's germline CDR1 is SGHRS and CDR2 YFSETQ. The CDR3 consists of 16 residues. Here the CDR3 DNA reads TGCGCCAGCAGCTTGGGAGGGACAGGGAGCTACAATGAGCAGTTCTTC. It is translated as CASSLGGTGSYNEQFF.

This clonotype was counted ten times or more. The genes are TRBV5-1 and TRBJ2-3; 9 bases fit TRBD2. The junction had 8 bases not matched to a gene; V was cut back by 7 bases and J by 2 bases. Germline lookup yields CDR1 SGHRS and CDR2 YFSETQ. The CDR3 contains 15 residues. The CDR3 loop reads CASRRSSGDTDTQYF. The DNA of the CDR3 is TGCGCCAGCCGACGATCTAGCGGGGACACAGATACGCAGTATTTT.

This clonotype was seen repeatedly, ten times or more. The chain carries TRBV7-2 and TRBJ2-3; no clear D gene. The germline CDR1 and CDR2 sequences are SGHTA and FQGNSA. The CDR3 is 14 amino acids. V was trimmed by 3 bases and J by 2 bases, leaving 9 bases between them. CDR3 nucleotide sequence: TGTGCCAGCAGCTTCTCAGGCGCCACAGATACGCAGTATTTT. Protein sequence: CASSFSGATDTQYF.

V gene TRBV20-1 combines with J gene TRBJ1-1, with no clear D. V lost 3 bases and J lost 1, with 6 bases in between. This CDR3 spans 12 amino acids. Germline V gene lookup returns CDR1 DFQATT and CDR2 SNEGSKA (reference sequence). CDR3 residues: CSASRKNTEAFF. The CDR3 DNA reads TGCAGTGCTAGCCGGAAGAACACTGAAGCTTTCTTT.

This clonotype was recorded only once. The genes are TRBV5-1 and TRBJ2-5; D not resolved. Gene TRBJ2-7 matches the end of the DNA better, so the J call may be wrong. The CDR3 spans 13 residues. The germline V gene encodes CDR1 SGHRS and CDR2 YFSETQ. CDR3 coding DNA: TGCGCCAGCAGCCCACTACCTATCTACGAGCAGTACTTC. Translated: CASSPLPIYEQYF.

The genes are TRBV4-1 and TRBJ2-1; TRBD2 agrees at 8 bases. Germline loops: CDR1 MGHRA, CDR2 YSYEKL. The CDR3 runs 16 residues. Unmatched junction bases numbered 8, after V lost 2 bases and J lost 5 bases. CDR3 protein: CASSQNIGRANNEQFF. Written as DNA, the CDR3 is TGCGCCAGCAGCCAAAACATCGGGAGGGCCAACAATGAGCAGTTCTTC.

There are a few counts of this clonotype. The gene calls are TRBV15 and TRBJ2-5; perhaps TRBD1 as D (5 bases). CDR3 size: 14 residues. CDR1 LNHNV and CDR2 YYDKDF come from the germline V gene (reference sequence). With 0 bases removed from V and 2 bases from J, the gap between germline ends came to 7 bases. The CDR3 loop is CATSRDPGQETQYF. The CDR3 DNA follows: TGTGCCACCAGCAGAGATCCAGGGCAAGAGACCCAGTACTTC.

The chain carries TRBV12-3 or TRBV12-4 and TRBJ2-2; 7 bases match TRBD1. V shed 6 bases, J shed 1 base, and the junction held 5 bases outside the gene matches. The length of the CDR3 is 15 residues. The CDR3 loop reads CASRPGQRNTGELFF. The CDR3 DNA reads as TGTGCCAGCAGACCGGGACAGAGGAACACCGGGGAGCTGTTTTTT.

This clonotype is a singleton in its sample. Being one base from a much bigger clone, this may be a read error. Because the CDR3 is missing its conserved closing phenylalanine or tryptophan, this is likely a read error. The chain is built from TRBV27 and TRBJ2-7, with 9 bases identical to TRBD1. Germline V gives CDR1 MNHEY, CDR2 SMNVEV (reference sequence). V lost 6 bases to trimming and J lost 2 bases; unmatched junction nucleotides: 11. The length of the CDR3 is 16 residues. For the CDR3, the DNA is TGTGCCAGCAGGCTGACTGGGACAGGGAGGACCTACGAGCAGTACTAC. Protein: CASRLTGTGRTYEQYY.

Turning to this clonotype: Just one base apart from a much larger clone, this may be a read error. CDR3: CSVQGAENRETQYF. The CDR3 DNA reads as TGCAGCGTACAGGGGGCGGAAAATCGAGAGACCCAGTACTTC. V gene TRBV29-1 combines with J gene TRBJ2-5, with 9 bases identical to TRBD1. Germline V gene lookup returns CDR1 SQVTM and CDR2 ANQGSEA. V was clipped by 6 bases and J by 4 bases; unmatched bases: 9. CDR3 length equals 14 residues.

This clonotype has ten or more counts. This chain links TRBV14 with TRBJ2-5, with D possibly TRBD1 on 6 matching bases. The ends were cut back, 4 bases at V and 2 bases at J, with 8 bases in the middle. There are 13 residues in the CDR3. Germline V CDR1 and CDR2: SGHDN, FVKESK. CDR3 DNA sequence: TGTGCCAGCAGCCGACAGGTACAAGAGACCCAGTACTTC. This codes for CASSRQVQETQYF. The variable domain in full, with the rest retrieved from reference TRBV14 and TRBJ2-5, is EAGVTQFPSHSVIEKGQTVTLRCDPISGHDNLYWYRRVMGKEIKFLLHFVKESKQDESGMPNNRFLAERTGGTYSTLKVQPAELEDSGVYFCASSRQVQETQYFGPGTRLLVL.

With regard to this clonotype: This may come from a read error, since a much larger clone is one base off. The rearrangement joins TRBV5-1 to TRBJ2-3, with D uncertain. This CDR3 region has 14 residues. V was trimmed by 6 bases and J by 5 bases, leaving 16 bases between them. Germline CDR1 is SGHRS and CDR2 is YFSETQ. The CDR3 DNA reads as TGCGCCAGCACTGAGCCCCAAGTGCAAGATACGCAGTATTTT. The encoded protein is CASTEPQVQDTQYF.

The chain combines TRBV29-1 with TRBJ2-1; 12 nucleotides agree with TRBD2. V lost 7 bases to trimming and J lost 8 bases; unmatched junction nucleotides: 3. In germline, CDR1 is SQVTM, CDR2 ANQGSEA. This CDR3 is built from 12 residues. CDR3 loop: CSASGGAHEQFF. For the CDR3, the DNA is TGCAGCGCTAGCGGGGGGGCCCATGAGCAGTTCTTC.